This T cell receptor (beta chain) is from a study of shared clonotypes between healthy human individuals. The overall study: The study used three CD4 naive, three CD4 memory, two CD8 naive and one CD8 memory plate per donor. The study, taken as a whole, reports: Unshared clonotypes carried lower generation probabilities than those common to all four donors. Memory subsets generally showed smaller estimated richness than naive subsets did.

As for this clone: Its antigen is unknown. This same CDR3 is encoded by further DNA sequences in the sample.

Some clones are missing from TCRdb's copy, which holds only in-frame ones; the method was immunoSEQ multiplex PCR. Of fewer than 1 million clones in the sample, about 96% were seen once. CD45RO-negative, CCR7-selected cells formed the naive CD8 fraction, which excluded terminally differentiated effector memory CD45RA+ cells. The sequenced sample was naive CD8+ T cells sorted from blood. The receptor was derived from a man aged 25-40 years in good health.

CDR3 coding DNA: TGTGCCAGCAGTTTCAGACCGAACACTGAAGCTTTCTTT. It encodes CASSFRPNTEAFF. The chain recombines TRBV28 with TRBJ1-1, with no clear D. Germline V gene data show CDR1 as MDHEN and CDR2 as SYDVKM. This CDR3 region has 13 residues. V was trimmed by 3 bases and J by 1 base, leaving 6 bases between them.